The 23 T cell receptor beta chains below were found in one sample sequenced in a study of OX40 agonist ivuxolimab in advanced cancers. TCRdb's copy holds only in-frame clones and misses some; the assay was immunoSEQ multiplex PCR. The sample shows 55,000 to 70,000 clones, about nine tenths of them seen only once. Source: CD4+ or CD8+ T cells sorted from blood, taken in a trial of the OX40 agonist ivuxolimab. Every receptor here comes from an adult with an advanced solid tumor such as melanoma, head and neck, liver or kidney cancer.

V usage is TRBV6-1 and J usage is TRBJ2-1; a possible D gene is TRBD1 (5 bases). V lost 2 bases and J 5 bases, leaving 7 bases between the germline ends. CDR3 size: 13 residues. Germline V gene lookup returns CDR1 MNHNS and CDR2 SASEGT. The CDR3 here is CASSETGNNEQFF. DNA for the CDR3: TGTGCCAGCAGTGAAACAGGTAACAATGAGCAGTTCTTC.

This clone was seen once. The rearrangement uses TRBV11-2 and TRBJ1-1; the D gene is possibly TRBD1 (5 bases). The germline V and J ends were trimmed by 5 bases and 1 base, with 8 bases remaining between them. The CDR3 is 13 residues long. Germline V gives CDR1 SGHAT, CDR2 FQNNGV. The CDR3 spells CASSQTGNTEAFF. The CDR3 DNA follows: TGTGCCAGCAGCCAAACAGGGAACACTGAAGCTTTCTTT.

The V and J genes are TRBV5-8 and TRBJ1-2; maybe TRBD1 (6 bases). V lost 6 bases to trimming and J lost 2 bases, with 11 bases between them. Per the germline V gene, CDR1 is SGHTS and CDR2 is YDEGEE. The CDR3 has 13 amino acids. CDR3: CASIRGANYGYTF. The CDR3 DNA reads as TGTGCCAGCATCAGGGGCGCAAACTATGGCTACACCTTC.

The chain uses TRBV18 and TRBJ2-2; possibly TRBD1 or TRBD2 for D (5 bases each). The germline gives CDR1 KGHSH, CDR2 LQKENI. V was clipped by 1 base and J by 4 bases, with 13 bases between them. This CDR3 spans 16 amino acids. The CDR3 sequence is CASSPRLGTLTGELFF. In DNA form, the CDR3 reads TGTGCCAGCTCACCACGTCTTGGGACCCTCACCGGGGAGCTGTTTTTT.

The chain employs TRBV7-6 and TRBJ2-7; maybe TRBD1 (5 bases). This CDR3 region has 13 residues. The germline V gene has CDR1 SGHVS and CDR2 FNYEAQ. Trimming stripped 2 bases from V and 6 bases from J, with 11 bases between. CDR3 coding DNA: TGTGCCAGCAGCTTACATGGTCAGGGCGAGCAGTACTTC. It is translated as CASSLHGQGEQYF.

In DNA form, the CDR3 reads TGTGCCAGCAGCAAGGACAGGTGGGGCGACGAGCAGTACTTC. Its translation: CASSKDRWGDEQYF. This chain connects TRBV5-4 to TRBJ2-7; 7 bases agree with TRBD1. The CDR3 loop spans 14 amino acids. In germline, CDR1 is SGHNT, CDR2 YYREEE (reference sequence). The V segment lost 4 bases and the J segment 5 bases; nucleotides outside the gene matches: 9.

The V and J genes are TRBV18 and TRBJ2-1, with 10 bases that match TRBD2. The V gene's germline CDR1 is KGHSH and CDR2 LQKENI. Trimming at V came to 6 bases and at J to 4 bases, leaving 6 bases not matched to a gene. The length of the CDR3 is 15 residues. CDR3 region: CASSGLAGGYNEQFF. CDR3 sequence (DNA): TGTGCCAGCTCTGGCTTAGCGGGGGGTTACAATGAGCAGTTCTTC.

Only one count was recorded for this clone. The rearrangement joins TRBV5-1 to TRBJ2-7; no clear D gene. CDR3 length: 14 residues. Germline CDR1 and CDR2: SGHRS and YFSETQ. V was trimmed by 2 bases and J by 3 bases, leaving 12 bases between them. DNA of the CDR3: TGCGCCAGCAGCTTCTCCCCGGGCAACTACGAGCAGTACTTC. Protein: CASSFSPGNYEQYF.

This clone was recorded once. The V and J genes are TRBV5-6 and TRBJ2-5; D possibly corresponds to TRBD2 (6 bases). The germline CDR1 and CDR2 sequences are SGHDT and YYEEEE. Trimming took off 4 bases at V and 1 base at J, with 11 bases between the two ends. The CDR3 loop spans 14 amino acids. This CDR3 is CASSLGTSQETQYF. The CDR3 DNA sequence: TGTGCCAGCAGCCTCGGGACTTCCCAAGAGACCCAGTACTTC.

This clone came up once. V and J are TRBV30 and TRBJ2-6; a weak D match, TRBD1 (5 bases). The CDR3 is made up of 17 amino acids. The germline CDR1 and CDR2 sequences are GTSNPN and SVGIG (reference sequence). V was cut by 1 base and J by 1 base, with 14 bases left in between. For the CDR3, the DNA is TGTGCCTGGAGTGCGACCCTCCAGGGATCTGGGGCCAACGTCCTGACTTTC. As protein: CAWSATLQGSGANVLTF. Full variable domain (remainder filled in from reference TRBV30 and TRBJ2-6): SQTIHQWPATLVQPVGSPLSLECTVEGTSNPNLYWYRQAAGRGLQLLFYSVGIGQISSEVPQNLSASRPQDRQFILSSKKLLLSDSGFYLCAWSATLQGSGANVLTFGAGSRLTVL.

The rearrangement joins TRBV7-6 to TRBJ2-5, with TRBD2 identical over 7 bases. The CDR3 runs 15 residues. V lost 5 bases and J lost 4; bases outside the gene matches: 10. CDR1 and CDR2 (germline): SGHVS, FNYEAQ. In nucleotides, the CDR3 is TGTGCCAGCAGCCCGGGGAGGGCACGCCGAGAGACCCAGTACTTC. Encoded protein: CASSPGRARRETQYF.

The V and J genes are TRBV21-1 and TRBJ1-1. TRBV21-1 is a known pseudogene. The CDR3 is 11 amino acids. The CDR3 sequence: CARLLRAEAFF. In DNA, the CDR3 is TGTGCCAGGTTGCTCCGGGCTGAAGCTTTCTTT.

The genes are TRBV6-1 and TRBJ1-1; the D is unclear. Germline CDR1 MNHNS, CDR2 SASEGT. The CDR3 is 14 amino acids. The germline V and J ends were trimmed by 5 bases and 1 base, with 11 bases remaining between them. CDR3 sequence reads: CASSSRHANTEAFF. The DNA of the CDR3 is TGTGCCAGCAGTTCCCGACATGCGAACACTGAAGCTTTCTTT.

This clone was detected only a few times. The rearrangement joins TRBV10-1 to TRBJ1-5, with a weak D call TRBD1 (5 bases). The CDR3 length is 13 residues. The germline CDR1 and CDR2 sequences are WNHNN and SYGVQD (reference sequence). V was pared by 6 bases and J by 4 bases, with 10 bases between. The DNA of the CDR3 is TGCGCCAGCAGGGGGGAACGAAATCAGCCCCAGCATTTT. Translated, it gives CASRGERNQPQHF.

The V gene is TRBV5-1, the J gene TRBJ1-2; 11 bases map to TRBD1. CDR1 SGHRS and CDR2 YFSETQ come from the germline V gene. The CDR3 contains 15 residues. The V gene end was trimmed by 2 bases and the J gene end by 5 bases; junction bases not matched to a gene: 5. The CDR3 region has the DNA TGCGCCAGCAGCTTATCCGGGACAGGGGGATATGGCTACACCTTC. This codes for CASSLSGTGGYGYTF.

The V gene is TRBV5-1, the J gene TRBJ1-2, with unresolved D. V lost 0 bases and J 6 bases, leaving 15 bases between the germline ends. The CDR3 covers 15 residues. Germline values: CDR1 SGHRS, CDR2 YFSETQ. The CDR3 region is CASSLEDSGWNGYTF. DNA for the CDR3: TGCGCCAGCAGCTTGGAGGATTCGGGGTGGAATGGCTACACCTTC. The full variable domain, in which reference TRBV5-1 and TRBJ1-2 provide the parts outside the CDR3, is KAGVTQTPRYLIKTRGQQVTLSCSPISGHRSVSWYQQTPGQGLQFLFEYFSETQRNKGNFPGRFSGRQFSNSRSEMNVSTLELGDSALYLCASSLEDSGWNGYTFGSGTRLTVV.

The chain is built from TRBV5-1 and TRBJ1-2; a weak D match, TRBD1 (5 bases). In germline, CDR1 is SGHRS, CDR2 YFSETQ. This CDR3 has 15 residues. Trimming removed 1 base at V and 1 base at J, with 11 bases between. The CDR3 DNA follows: TGCGCCAGCAGCTTGTCCTCAGGGCTTAACTATGGCTACACCTTC. Translating it yields CASSLSSGLNYGYTF.

This sequence joins TRBV28 and TRBJ1-1; D remains unclear. V lost 9 bases, J lost 1 base, and 6 bases lay in between. In germline, CDR1 is MDHEN, CDR2 SYDVKM. There are 11 residues in the CDR3. CDR3 DNA: TGTGCCAGTACAGCGAACACTGAAGCTTTCTTT. This translates into CASTANTEAFF.

The rearrangement links TRBV4-1 to TRBJ2-1; D possibly uses TRBD1 or TRBD2 (5 bases each). CDR3 length: 14 amino acids. Trimming shortened V by 7 bases and J by 6 bases, and 16 bases separated the two germline ends. CDR1 and CDR2 (germline): MGHRA, YSYEKL. Written as DNA, the CDR3 is TGCGCCAGCAAGGTTTCGGACGGGACCAATGAGCAGTTCTTC. It yields the protein CASKVSDGTNEQFF.

This rearrangement joins TRBV6-5 to TRBJ1-3; tentative D call: TRBD1 (5 bases). Trimming stripped 5 bases from V and 4 bases from J, with 9 bases between. The germline gives CDR1 MNHEY, CDR2 SVGAGI. CDR3 length: 13 amino acids. Written as DNA, the CDR3 is TGTGCCAGCAGTAGGGACCTCGGAAACACCATATATTTT. It specifies CASSRDLGNTIYF.

J is TRBJ2-5 and V is TRBV5-6; D is possibly TRBD2 (6 bases). The germline CDR1 and CDR2 sequences are SGHDT and YYEEEE. The CDR3 runs to 13 residues. The V gene lost 5 bases and the J gene lost 3 bases, with 11 bases spanning the gap. CDR3 sequence reads: CASSPGGKETQYF. DNA for the CDR3: TGTGCCAGCAGTCCCGGGGGTAAAGAGACCCAGTACTTC.

The chain joins TRBV5-6 to TRBJ1-4; D not resolved. Germline V gene data show CDR1 as SGHDT and CDR2 as YYEEEE. The CDR3 is made up of 16 amino acids. V was cut by 1 base and J by 0 bases, with 10 bases left in between. CDR3 nucleotides: TGTGCCAGCAGCTTGACCCAGCAGTCAACTAATGAAAAACTGTTTTTT. Protein: CASSLTQQSTNEKLFF.

DNA of the CDR3: TGTGCCAGCAGCCGACAGGGCGCCCTTTATGGCTACACCTTC. Amino acids: CASSRQGALYGYTF. This chain connects TRBV14 to TRBJ1-2; 7 bases line up with TRBD1. The trim removed 4 bases at V and 5 bases at J, leaving 7 bases unmatched. The CDR3 runs to 14 residues. The germline CDR1 and CDR2 sequences are SGHDN and FVKESK. The full variable domain, with the rest looked up from reference TRBV14 and TRBJ1-2, is EAGVTQFPSHSVIEKGQTVTLRCDPISGHDNLYWYRRVMGKEIKFLLHFVKESKQDESGMPNNRFLAERTGGTYSTLKVQPAELEDSGVYFCASSRQGALYGYTFGSGTRLTVV.